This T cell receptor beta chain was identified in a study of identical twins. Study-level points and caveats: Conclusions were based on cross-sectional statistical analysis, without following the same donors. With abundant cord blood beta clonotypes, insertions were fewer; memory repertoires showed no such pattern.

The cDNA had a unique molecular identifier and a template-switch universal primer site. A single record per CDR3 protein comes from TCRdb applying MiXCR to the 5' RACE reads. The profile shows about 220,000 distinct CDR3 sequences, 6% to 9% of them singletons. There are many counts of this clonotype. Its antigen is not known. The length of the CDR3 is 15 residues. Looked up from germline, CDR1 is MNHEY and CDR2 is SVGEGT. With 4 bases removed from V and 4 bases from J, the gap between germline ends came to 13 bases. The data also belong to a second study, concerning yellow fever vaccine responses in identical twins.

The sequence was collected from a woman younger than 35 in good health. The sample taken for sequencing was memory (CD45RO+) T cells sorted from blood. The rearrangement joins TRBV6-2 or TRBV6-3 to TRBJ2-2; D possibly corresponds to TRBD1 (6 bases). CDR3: CASSSKGHVTGELFF. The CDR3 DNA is TGTGCCAGCAGTTCGAAGGGACACGTCACCGGGGAGCTGTTTTTT.